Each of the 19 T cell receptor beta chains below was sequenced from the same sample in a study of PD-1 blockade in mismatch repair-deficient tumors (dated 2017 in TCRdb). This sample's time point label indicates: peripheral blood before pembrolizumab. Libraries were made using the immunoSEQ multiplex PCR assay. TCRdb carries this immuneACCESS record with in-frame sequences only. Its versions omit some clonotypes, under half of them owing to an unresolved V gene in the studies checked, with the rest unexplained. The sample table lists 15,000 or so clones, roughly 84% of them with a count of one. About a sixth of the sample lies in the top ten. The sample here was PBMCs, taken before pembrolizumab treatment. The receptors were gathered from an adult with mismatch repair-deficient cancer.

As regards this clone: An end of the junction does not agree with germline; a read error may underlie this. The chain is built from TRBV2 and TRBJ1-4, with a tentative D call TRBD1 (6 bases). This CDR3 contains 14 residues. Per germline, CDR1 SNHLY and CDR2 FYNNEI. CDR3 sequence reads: CASSEDRSNEKLFF. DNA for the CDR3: TGTGCCAGCAGCGAAGACAGGTCTAATGAAAAACTGTTTTTT.

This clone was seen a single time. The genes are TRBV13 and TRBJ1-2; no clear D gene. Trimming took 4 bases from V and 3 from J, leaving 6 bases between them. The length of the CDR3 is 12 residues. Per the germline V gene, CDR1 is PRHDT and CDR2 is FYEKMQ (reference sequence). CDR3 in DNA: TGTGCCAGCAGCTCTGTTGACTATGGCTACACCTTC. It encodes CASSSVDYGYTF.

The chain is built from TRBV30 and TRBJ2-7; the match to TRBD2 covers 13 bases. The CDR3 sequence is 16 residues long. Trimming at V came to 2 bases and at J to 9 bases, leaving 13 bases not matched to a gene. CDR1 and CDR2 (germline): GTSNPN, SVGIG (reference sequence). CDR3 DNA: TGTGCCTGGAGTCGGACAGGGGGAACTAGCGGGAGGGGGCAGTACTTC. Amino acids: CAWSRTGGTSGRGQYF.

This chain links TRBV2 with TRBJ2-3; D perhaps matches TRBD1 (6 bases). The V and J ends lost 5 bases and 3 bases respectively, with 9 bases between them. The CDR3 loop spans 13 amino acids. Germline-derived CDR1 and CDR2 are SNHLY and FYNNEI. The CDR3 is CASSLGQTDTQYF. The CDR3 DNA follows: TGTGCCAGCAGTTTAGGACAGACAGATACGCAGTATTTT.

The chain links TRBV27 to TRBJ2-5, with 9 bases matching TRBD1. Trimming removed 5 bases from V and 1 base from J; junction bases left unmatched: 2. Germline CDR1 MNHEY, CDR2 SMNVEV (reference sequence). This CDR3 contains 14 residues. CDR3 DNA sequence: TGTGCCAGCAGTGGGACAGGGCTCCAAGAGACCCAGTACTTC. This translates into CASSGTGLQETQYF.

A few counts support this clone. CDR3 DNA sequence: TGTGCCAGCAGCCTGCGGACGGCCCGCGGGGAGACCCAGTACTTC. Translating it yields CASSLRTARGETQYF. The chain carries TRBV5-6 and TRBJ2-5, with a possible D match to TRBD2 (5 bases). The V end was cut by 4 bases, the J end by 5 bases, with 18 bases between. Germline V gene lookup returns CDR1 SGHDT and CDR2 YYEEEE. This CDR3 contains 15 residues.

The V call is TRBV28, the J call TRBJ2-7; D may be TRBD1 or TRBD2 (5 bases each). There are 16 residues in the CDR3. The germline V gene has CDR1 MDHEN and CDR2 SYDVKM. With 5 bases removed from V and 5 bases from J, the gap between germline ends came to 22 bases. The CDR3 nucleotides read TGTGCCAGCAGTCCAATTGCGGGTCAGGGTGGGCACGAGCAGTACTTC. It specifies CASSPIAGQGGHEQYF.

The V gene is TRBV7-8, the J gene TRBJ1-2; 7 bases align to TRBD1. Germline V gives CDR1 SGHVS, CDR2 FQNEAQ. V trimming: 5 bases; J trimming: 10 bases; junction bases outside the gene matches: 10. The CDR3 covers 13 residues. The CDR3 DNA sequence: TGTGCCAGCAGCCCGCAGGGGGTATGGGACTACACCTTC. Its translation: CASSPQGVWDYTF.

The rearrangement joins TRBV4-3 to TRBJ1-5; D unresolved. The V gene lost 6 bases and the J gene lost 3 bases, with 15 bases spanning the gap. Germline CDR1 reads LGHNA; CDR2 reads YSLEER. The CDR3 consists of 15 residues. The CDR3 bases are TGCGCCAGCAGTGTTGATCATGGCATCAATCAGCCCCAGCATTTT. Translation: CASSVDHGINQPQHF.

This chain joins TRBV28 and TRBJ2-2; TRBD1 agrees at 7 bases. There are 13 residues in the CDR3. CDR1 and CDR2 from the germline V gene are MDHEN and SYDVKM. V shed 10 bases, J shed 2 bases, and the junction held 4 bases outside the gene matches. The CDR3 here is CATWDSNTGELFF. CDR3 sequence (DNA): TGTGCCACCTGGGACAGTAACACCGGGGAGCTGTTTTTT. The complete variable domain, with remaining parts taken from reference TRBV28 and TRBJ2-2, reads DVKVTQSSRYLVKRTGEKVFLECVQDMDHENMFWYRQDPGLGLRLIYFSYDVKMKEKGDIPEGYSVSREKKERFSLILESASTNQTSMYLCATWDSNTGELFFGEGSRLTVL.

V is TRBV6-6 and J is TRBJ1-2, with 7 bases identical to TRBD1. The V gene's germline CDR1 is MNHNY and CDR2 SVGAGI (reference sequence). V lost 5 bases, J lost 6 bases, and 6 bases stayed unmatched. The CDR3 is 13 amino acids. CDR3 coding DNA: TGTGCCAGCAGTCGACAGGGCGGCGATGGCTACACCTTC. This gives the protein CASSRQGGDGYTF.

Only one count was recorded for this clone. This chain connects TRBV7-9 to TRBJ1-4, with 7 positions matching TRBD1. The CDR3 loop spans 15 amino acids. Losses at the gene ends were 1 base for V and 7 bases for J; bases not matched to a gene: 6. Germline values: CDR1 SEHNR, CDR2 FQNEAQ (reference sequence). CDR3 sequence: CASSLGAGGFEKLFF. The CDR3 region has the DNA TGTGCCAGCAGCTTAGGCGCAGGGGGGTTTGAAAAACTGTTTTTT.

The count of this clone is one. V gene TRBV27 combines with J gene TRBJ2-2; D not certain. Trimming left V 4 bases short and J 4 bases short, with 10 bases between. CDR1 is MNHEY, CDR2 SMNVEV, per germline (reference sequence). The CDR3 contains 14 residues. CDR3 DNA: TGTGCCAGCAGTTCGGGTCAGTTCACCGGGGAGCTGTTTTTT. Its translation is CASSSGQFTGELFF.

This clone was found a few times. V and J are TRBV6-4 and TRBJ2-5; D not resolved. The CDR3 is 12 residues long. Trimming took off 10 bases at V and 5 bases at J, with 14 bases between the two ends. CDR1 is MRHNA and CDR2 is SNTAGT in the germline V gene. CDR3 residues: CATPRTWETQYF. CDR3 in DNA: TGTGCCACCCCCCGTACGTGGGAGACCCAGTACTTC.

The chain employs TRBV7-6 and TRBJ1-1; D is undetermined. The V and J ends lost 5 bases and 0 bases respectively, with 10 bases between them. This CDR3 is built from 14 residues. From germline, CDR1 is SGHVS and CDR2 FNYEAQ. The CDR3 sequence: CASSLRAVNTEAFF. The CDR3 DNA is TGTGCCAGCAGCCTGAGGGCGGTGAACACTGAAGCTTTCTTT.

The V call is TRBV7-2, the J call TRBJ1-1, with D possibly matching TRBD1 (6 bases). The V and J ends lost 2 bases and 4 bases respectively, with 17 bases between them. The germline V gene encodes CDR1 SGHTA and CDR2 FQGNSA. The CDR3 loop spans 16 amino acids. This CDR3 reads CASSLFGGQTTTEAFF. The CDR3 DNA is TGTGCCAGCAGCTTATTTGGGGGCCAGACGACCACTGAAGCTTTCTTT.

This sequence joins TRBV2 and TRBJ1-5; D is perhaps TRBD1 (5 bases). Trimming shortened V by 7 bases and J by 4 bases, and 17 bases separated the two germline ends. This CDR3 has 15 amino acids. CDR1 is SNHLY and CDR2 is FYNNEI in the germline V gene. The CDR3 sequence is CASKGRGATNQPQHF. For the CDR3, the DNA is TGTGCCAGCAAAGGGAGAGGGGCCACTAATCAGCCCCAGCATTTT.

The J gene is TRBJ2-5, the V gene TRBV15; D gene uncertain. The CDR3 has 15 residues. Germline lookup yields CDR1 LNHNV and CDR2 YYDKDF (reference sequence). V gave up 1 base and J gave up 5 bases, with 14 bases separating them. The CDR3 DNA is TGTGCCACCAGCAGAGCAAGGATAGGTCAGGAGACCCAGTACTTC. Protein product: CATSRARIGQETQYF.

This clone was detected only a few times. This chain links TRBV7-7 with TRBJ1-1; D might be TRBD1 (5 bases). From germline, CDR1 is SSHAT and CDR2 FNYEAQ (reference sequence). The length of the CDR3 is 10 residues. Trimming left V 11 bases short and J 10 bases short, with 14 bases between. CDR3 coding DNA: TGTGCCCAATTGGGGGTGGGAGCTTTCTTT. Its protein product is CAQLGVGAFF.